The 14 T cell receptor beta chains presented below share a single source sample, sequenced in a study of OX40 agonist ivuxolimab in advanced cancers. Assay used: immunoSEQ multiplex PCR; TCRdb lists only in-frame clones, some missing. The sample has 65,000 to 95,000 clones, around 89% seen once. This sample comprised CD4+ or CD8+ T cells sorted from blood, obtained in a trial of the OX40 agonist ivuxolimab. These receptors were taken from an adult with an advanced solid tumor such as melanoma, head and neck, liver or kidney cancer.

As concerns this clone: The germline gene is not matched at one end of the junction; a read error may be the cause. CDR3 loop: CASSLDRVYEQHF. CDR3 coding DNA: TGTGCCAGCAGCTTAGATCGAGTATACGAGCAGCACTTC. The genes are TRBV7-9 and TRBJ2-7, with unresolved D. The CDR3 contains 13 residues. Germline CDR1 and CDR2: SEHNR and FQNEAQ (reference sequence).

This clone showed up just once. This chain uses TRBV4-1 with TRBJ2-1; 16 bases map to TRBD2. Germline lookup yields CDR1 MGHRA and CDR2 YSYEKL. The CDR3 is 19 amino acids. V lost 2 bases to trimming and J lost 0 bases; unmatched junction nucleotides: 4. As DNA, the CDR3 is TGCGCCAGCAGCCAAAGTGGGACTAGCGGGAGGGCCTCCTACAATGAGCAGTTCTTC. Amino acid sequence: CASSQSGTSGRASYNEQFF.

V usage is TRBV29-1 and J usage is TRBJ1-2; no firm D call. The germline V gene encodes CDR1 SQVTM and CDR2 ANQGSEA. The CDR3 is made up of 11 amino acids. Trimming took off 4 bases at V and 2 bases at J, with 5 bases between the two ends. As DNA, the CDR3 is TGCAGCGTTGGGGGAAACTATGGCTACACCTTC. Its translation: CSVGGNYGYTF.

This clone was counted once. This chain connects TRBV6-6 to TRBJ2-7; 10 nucleotides match TRBD1. V lost 6 bases, J lost 5 bases, and 10 bases stayed unmatched. CDR3 length: 15 residues. Germline V gives CDR1 MNHNY, CDR2 SVGAGI (reference sequence). The CDR3 nucleotides read TGTGCCAGCAGATCCGGGACAGGGGTAACGAACGAGCAGTACTTC. Translating it yields CASRSGTGVTNEQYF.

CDR3 coding DNA: TGTGCCAGCCGACAGGGGGGTCAAGAGACCCAGTACTTC. It is translated as CASRQGGQETQYF. V gene TRBV6-6 combines with J gene TRBJ2-5, with 9 bases that match TRBD1. Looked up from germline, CDR1 is MNHNY and CDR2 is SVGAGI (reference sequence). After removal of 8 bases from V and 2 bases from J, the junction contained 3 bases not matched to a gene. The CDR3 extends over 13 amino acids.

The gene calls are TRBV10-3 and TRBJ2-3; TRBD2 matches 11 bases. The ends lost 10 bases at V and 6 bases at J; junction bases unmatched: 6. CDR1 and CDR2 from the germline V gene are ENHRY and SYGVKD. CDR3 length: 13 amino acids. The chain's CDR3 is CATGSGRADTQYF. CDR3 nucleotides: TGTGCCACCGGTAGCGGGAGGGCGGATACGCAGTATTTT.

This chain connects TRBV5-1 to TRBJ2-6; D is unclear. The CDR3 is 15 amino acids. Deletions cut 1 base from V and 0 bases from J, with 5 bases between. Germline CDR1 SGHRS, CDR2 YFSETQ. CDR3 loop: CASSLTNSGANVLTF. The CDR3, as DNA: TGCGCCAGCAGCTTGACAAACTCTGGGGCCAACGTCCTGACTTTC.

This clone was seen a handful of times. This chain connects TRBV28 to TRBJ2-5; perhaps TRBD2 as D (5 bases). V lost 6 bases and J 5 bases, leaving 16 bases between the germline ends. CDR3 length: 14 residues. Germline loops: CDR1 MDHEN, CDR2 SYDVKM. CDR3: CASSRPGVAETQYF. CDR3 nucleotides: TGTGCCAGCAGCCGACCCGGGGTAGCGGAGACCCAGTACTTC.

V gene TRBV10-1 combines with J gene TRBJ2-4; D gene uncertain. The V gene lost 6 bases and the J gene lost 6 bases, with 12 bases spanning the gap. There are 13 residues in the CDR3. Germline CDR1 WNHNN, CDR2 SYGVQD (reference sequence). DNA for the CDR3: TGCGCCAGCAGCCCCCGGGCCGTAAACATTCAGTACTTC. Encoded protein: CASSPRAVNIQYF.

This sequence joins TRBV4-1 and TRBJ1-4; D unresolved. This CDR3 comprises 17 residues. Germline V gene sequence: CDR1 MGHRA, CDR2 YSYEKL. The V and J ends lost 1 base and 5 bases respectively, with 17 bases between them. CDR3: CASSQGGFQWPNEKLFF. The CDR3, as DNA: TGCGCCAGCAGCCAAGGAGGGTTTCAGTGGCCGAATGAAAAACTGTTTTTT.

The gene calls are TRBV5-1 and TRBJ2-1; no reliable D call. Germline CDR1 is SGHRS and CDR2 is YFSETQ. The CDR3 spans 15 residues. V gave up 3 bases and J gave up 0 bases, with 10 bases separating them. The CDR3 DNA is TGCGCCAGCAGCTCGGATGCGGCCTCCTACAATGAGCAGTTCTTC. Amino acids: CASSSDAASYNEQFF.

The genes are TRBV9 and TRBJ2-1; a weak D match, TRBD2 (8 bases). The V gene's germline CDR1 is SGDLS and CDR2 YYNGEE. This CDR3 comprises 15 residues. Trimming shortened V by 3 bases and J by 7 bases, and 17 bases separated the two germline ends. The CDR3 reads CASSAGGGIGNEQFF. The CDR3, as DNA: TGTGCCAGCAGCGCGGGAGGGGGCATAGGAAATGAGCAGTTCTTC.

The chain combines TRBV19 with TRBJ1-5, with D tentatively TRBD1 (6 bases). This CDR3 has 14 amino acids. Per the germline V gene, CDR1 is LNHDA and CDR2 is SQIVND (reference sequence). Trimming took 4 bases from V and 9 from J, leaving 16 bases between them. The DNA of the CDR3 is TGTGCCAGTAGTAATCAGGGGCCTGCCGGGCCCCAGCATTTT. This translates into CASSNQGPAGPQHF.

V gene TRBV10-3 combines with J gene TRBJ1-5, with 7 nucleotides matching TRBD1. With 6 bases clipped from V and 2 bases from J, the junction kept 13 bases outside the gene matches. This CDR3 has 17 amino acids. Germline-derived CDR1 and CDR2 are ENHRY and SYGVKD. CDR3 coding DNA: TGTGCCATCAGCTCGCTGATCCTTGGACAGGGCAATCAGCCCCAGCATTTT. Protein: CAISSLILGQGNQPQHF.